This TCR beta chain was obtained from a study of blood T cell repertoires in COVID-19. Study summary: Both acute and convalescent COVID-19 samples were obtained from the United States, Italy and Spain. The cDNA or gDNA used as material had been derived from T cells, B-cell-depleted T cells, or PBMCs.

Using immunoSEQ multiplex PCR, the repertoire was profiled, and TCRdb retains in-frame clones only, with some absent. The table has about 220,000 clones, 82% seen once. The CDR3 runs 13 residues. The V gene lost 3 bases and the J gene lost 1 base, with 6 bases spanning the gap. A word on this clone: Other nucleotide sequences in the sample specify the same CDR3.

Cohorts were based on clinical histories the participants reported. Resolution of symptoms, clearance, or two negative PCRs was present in recovered Cohort 3 donors. Sequencing was done on a sample of PBMCs or T cells enriched from blood (not recorded which). J is TRBJ1-1 and V is TRBV12-3 or TRBV12-4; D perhaps matches TRBD1 (5 bases). The sequence was collected from a middle-aged man who had recovered from COVID-19. CDR3 bases: TGTGCCAGCAGTTTTCAGGGGAACACTGAAGCTTTCTTT. This gives the protein CASSFQGNTEAFF.